Listed here are 20 T cell receptor beta chains from one sample, sequenced in a study of Graves' ophthalmopathy and Graves' hyperthyroidism. RNA transcripts were the source from which TCR beta CDR3 regions were amplified. HTBI-primed first-round RT-PCR preceded second-round multiplex PCR. Using its own MiXCR run on the multiplex PCR reads, TCRdb lists one record per CDR3 protein. In the table there are a few hundred thousand distinct CDR3 sequences, 15% to 19% of which are singletons. The specimen sequenced was peripheral blood. The receptor source for this set is a woman between 18 and 30 years old with stable Graves' hyperthyroidism.

The J gene is TRBJ1-2, the V gene TRBV28; D is uncertain. CDR1 and CDR2 (germline): MDHEN, SYDVKM. The CDR3 runs to 14 residues. Trimming removed 5 bases at V and 8 bases at J, with 18 bases between. The CDR3 coding sequence is TGTGCCAGCAGTCCGATCGGGAGGACGGAAGGCTACACCTTC. Protein sequence: CASSPIGRTEGYTF.

This clonotype has at least ten counts. The chain combines TRBV20-1 with TRBJ2-5, with D perhaps TRBD1 (6 bases). Trimming stripped 5 bases from V and 5 bases from J, with 12 bases between. The CDR3 covers 12 residues. Germline-derived CDR1 and CDR2 are DFQATT and SNEGSKA (reference sequence). The CDR3 spells CSAHRVQETQYF. The DNA of the CDR3 is TGCAGTGCTCACAGGGTTCAGGAGACCCAGTACTTC.

This clonotype was detected many times. The chain joins TRBV10-2 to TRBJ1-1, with 10 bases aligning to TRBD1. The J segment lost 0 bases and the V segment lost 5 bases, leaving 6 bases of the junction unmatched. In germline, CDR1 is WSHSY, CDR2 SAAADI. CDR3 size: 16 residues. The CDR3 loop is CASSPGQGYMNTEAFF. CDR3 coding DNA: TGCGCCAGCAGTCCGGGACAGGGGTACATGAACACTGAAGCTTTCTTT.

The CDR3 is CASTLRLAGVGEQYF. The CDR3 region has the DNA TGTGCCAGCACCCTACGACTAGCGGGAGTAGGCGAGCAGTACTTC. This chain links TRBV7-2 with TRBJ2-7; 12 positions match TRBD2. Germline CDR1 and CDR2: SGHTA and FQGNSA. The CDR3 has 15 amino acids. The J segment lost 6 bases and the V segment lost 7 bases, leaving 10 bases of the junction unmatched.

This clonotype has a count of ten or more. The V gene is TRBV14, the J gene TRBJ2-5; perhaps TRBD1 as D (6 bases). The CDR3 sequence is 13 residues long. CDR1 is SGHDN, CDR2 FVKESK, per germline. The V end was cut by 4 bases, the J end by 3 bases, with 9 bases between. The CDR3 reads CASSRGHKETQYF. CDR3 sequence (DNA): TGTGCCAGCAGCCGGGGACACAAAGAGACCCAGTACTTC.

The chain couples TRBV7-2 to TRBJ2-5; 7 bases line up with TRBD2. The CDR3 totals 18 residues. The germline V gene has CDR1 SGHTA and CDR2 FQGNSA. Trimming cost V 0 bases and J 5 bases; bases outside gene matches: 15. As DNA, the CDR3 is TGTGCCAGCAGCTTAGCGCTGGGACTAACGGGAAAAGGGGAGACCCAGTACTTC. It encodes CASSLALGLTGKGETQYF. The full variable domain, in which reference TRBV7-2 and TRBJ2-5 provide the parts outside the CDR3, is GAGVSQSPSNKVTEKGKDVELRCDPISGHTALYWYRQSLGQGLEFLIYFQGNSAPDKSGLPSDRFSAERTGGSVSTLTIQRTQQEDSAVYLCASSLALGLTGKGETQYFGPGTRLLVL.

This clonotype was observed many times. The chain couples TRBV25-1 to TRBJ1-1; D may be TRBD1 (6 bases). The CDR3 sequence is 13 residues long. Trimming removed 7 bases at V and 7 bases at J, with 16 bases between. From germline, CDR1 is MGHDK and CDR2 SYGVNS. CDR3 sequence reads: CASTRGGGHEAFF. The CDR3 DNA reads TGTGCCAGCACCCGGGGCGGGGGACATGAAGCTTTCTTT.

This clonotype occurred once. The chain uses TRBV7-3 and TRBJ2-2; TRBD1 agrees at 11 bases. The junction had 4 bases not matched to a gene; V was cut back by 3 bases and J by 1 base. Germline loops: CDR1 SGHTA, CDR2 FQGTGA. The CDR3 extends over 17 amino acids. CDR3 sequence (DNA): TGTGCCAGCAGCTTTCCTGGGACAGGGGGGAACACCGGGGAGCTGTTTTTT. This sequence encodes CASSFPGTGGNTGELFF.

Remarks on this clonotype: One end of the junction does not line up with germline, which may come from a read error. The chain joins TRBV18 to TRBJ1-1; the D gene is possibly TRBD1 (5 bases). The CDR3 length is 14 residues. Germline lookup yields CDR1 KGHSH and CDR2 LQKENI. The CDR3 loop is CASSPLSTDAEVFF. CDR3 bases: TGTGCCAGCTCACCACTTTCGACAGACGCAGAAGTTTTCTTT.

This clonotype came up many times. V is TRBV7-8 and J is TRBJ1-2, with D perhaps matching TRBD1 (5 bases). CDR1 and CDR2 (germline): SGHVS, FQNEAQ. Trimming left V 5 bases short and J 3 bases short, with 16 bases between. The CDR3 has 15 residues. The CDR3 bases are TGTGCCAGCAGCCGAACCTATACAGGCGACTATGGCTACACCTTC. This sequence encodes CASSRTYTGDYGYTF.

This clonotype was counted many times. This chain joins TRBV6-5 and TRBJ2-5; no clear D gene. The CDR3 is 16 amino acids. The germline V and J ends were trimmed by 7 bases and 3 bases, with 21 bases remaining between them. Germline V gives CDR1 MNHEY, CDR2 SVGAGI. For the CDR3, the DNA is TGTGCCAGCAAGGCCCTCCCGACAACTCCGAAAGAGACCCAGTACTTC. This translates into CASKALPTTPKETQYF.

This clonotype has only a few counts. The V and J genes are TRBV19 and TRBJ2-2; D remains ambiguous. There are 14 residues in the CDR3. Trimming cost V 2 bases and J 5 bases, with 9 bases left between them. The germline V gene has CDR1 LNHDA and CDR2 SQIVND (reference sequence). CDR3 sequence reads: CASSISGPTGELFF. The CDR3 DNA is TGTGCCAGTAGTATAAGTGGACCTACCGGGGAGCTGTTTTTT.

The sample holds many counts of this clonotype. The chain links TRBV14 to TRBJ2-7; D is ambiguous. Germline lookup yields CDR1 SGHDN and CDR2 FVKESK. V shed 3 bases and J shed 6 bases, with 15 bases lying between them. The CDR3 loop spans 14 amino acids. The CDR3 DNA follows: TGTGCCAGCAGCCACCCTGCGGTATGGCGCGAGCAGTACTTC. Protein product: CASSHPAVWREQYF.

This clonotype was seen ten or more times. The V gene is TRBV2, the J gene TRBJ2-7; no definite D call. Germline values: CDR1 SNHLY, CDR2 FYNNEI. V shed 10 bases and J shed 2 bases, with 12 bases lying between them. The CDR3 is made up of 12 amino acids. The CDR3, as DNA: TGTGCCACCAAGCCCTTTACCTACGAGCAGTACTTC. Amino acid sequence: CATKPFTYEQYF. The complete variable domain, with remaining parts taken from reference TRBV2 and TRBJ2-7, reads EPEVTQTPSHQVTQMGQEVILRCVPISNHLYFYWYRQILGQKVEFLVSFYNNEISEKSEIFDDQFSVERPDGSNFTLKIRSTKLEDSAMYFCATKPFTYEQYFGPGTRLTVT.

At least ten counts were recorded for this clonotype. This sequence may be a read error, since a much larger clone differs from it by one base. The chain joins TRBV24-1 to TRBJ1-5; D remains unclear. This CDR3 has 12 amino acids. From germline, CDR1 is KGHDR and CDR2 SFDVKD. The CDR3 DNA sequence: TGTGCCACCAGTGGTTTGGGTCAGCCCCAGCATTTT. Its protein is CATSGLGQPQHF.

In its sample, this clonotype was seen a few times. The chain combines TRBV6-1 with TRBJ1-2; TRBD1 might be the D (5 bases). There are 12 residues in the CDR3. Trimming left V 7 bases short and J 3 bases short, with 9 bases between. Germline V gene sequence: CDR1 MNHNS, CDR2 SASEGT. CDR3 sequence (DNA): TGTGCCAGCACTAGGGGCGACTATGGCTACACCTTC. Protein sequence: CASTRGDYGYTF.

This clonotype was seen ten or more times. The chain is built from TRBV20-1 and TRBJ1-6; no reliable D call. Looked up from germline, CDR1 is DFQATT and CDR2 is SNEGSKA (reference sequence). CDR3 length: 11 amino acids. Trimming cost V 3 bases and J 12 bases, with 9 bases left between them. CDR3 sequence (DNA): TGCAGTGCTAGGGTCAGCAAACCCCTCCACTTT. Protein sequence: CSARVSKPLHF.

In this sample, this clonotype turned up a few times. This chain connects TRBV20-1 to TRBJ1-5; D remains ambiguous. In germline, CDR1 is DFQATT, CDR2 SNEGSKA (reference sequence). The CDR3 contains 18 residues. The V and J ends lost 0 bases and 1 base respectively, with 19 bases between them. The CDR3 DNA follows: TGCAGTGCTAGAGATCTCCGCCAGCCCCAAGAGAGCAATCAGCCCCAGCATTTT. This sequence encodes CSARDLRQPQESNQPQHF.

Written as DNA, the CDR3 is TGTGCCAGCAGCCATAGCGGGAGGGCCTACGAGCAGTACTTC. This sequence encodes CASSHSGRAYEQYF. V and J are TRBV6-1 and TRBJ2-7, with 11 bases matching TRBD2. The J segment lost 2 bases and the V segment lost 6 bases, leaving 3 bases of the junction unmatched. CDR1 MNHNS and CDR2 SASEGT come from the germline V gene. The CDR3 totals 14 residues.

This clonotype was seen many times. The chain is built from TRBV6-1 and TRBJ1-2; 8 bases are a match to TRBD1. This CDR3 has 15 amino acids. Germline trimming cut 8 bases from V and 0 bases from J; bases unmatched to any gene: 8. Per the germline V gene, CDR1 is MNHNS and CDR2 is SASEGT. CDR3: CASRGTGGPNYGYTF. CDR3 nucleotides: TGTGCCAGCCGCGGAACAGGGGGACCTAACTATGGCTACACCTTC.